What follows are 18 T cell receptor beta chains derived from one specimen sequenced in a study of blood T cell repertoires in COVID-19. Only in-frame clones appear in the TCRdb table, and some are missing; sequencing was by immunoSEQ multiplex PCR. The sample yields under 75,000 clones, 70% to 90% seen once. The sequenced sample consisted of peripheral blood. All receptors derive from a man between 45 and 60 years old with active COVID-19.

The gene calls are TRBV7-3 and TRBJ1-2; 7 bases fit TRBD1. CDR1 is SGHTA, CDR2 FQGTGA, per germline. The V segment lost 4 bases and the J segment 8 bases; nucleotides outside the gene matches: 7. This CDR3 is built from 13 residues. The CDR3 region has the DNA TGTGCCAGCAGCTCGACAGGGTTGGGAGGCTACACCTTC. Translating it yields CASSSTGLGGYTF.

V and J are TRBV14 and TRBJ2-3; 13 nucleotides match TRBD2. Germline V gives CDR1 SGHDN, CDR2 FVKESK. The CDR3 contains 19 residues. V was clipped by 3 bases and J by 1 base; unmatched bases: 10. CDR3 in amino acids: CASSHYTGLAGARTDTQYF. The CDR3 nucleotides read TGTGCCAGCAGCCATTACACCGGACTAGCGGGGGCCCGCACAGATACGCAGTATTTT. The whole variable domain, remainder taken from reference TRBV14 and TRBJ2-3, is EAGVTQFPSHSVIEKGQTVTLRCDPISGHDNLYWYRRVMGKEIKFLLHFVKESKQDESGMPNNRFLAERTGGTYSTLKVQPAELEDSGVYFCASSHYTGLAGARTDTQYFGPGTRLTVL.

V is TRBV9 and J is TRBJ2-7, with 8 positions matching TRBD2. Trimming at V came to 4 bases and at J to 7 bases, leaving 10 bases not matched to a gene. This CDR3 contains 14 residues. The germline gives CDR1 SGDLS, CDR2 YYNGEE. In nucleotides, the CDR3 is TGTGCCAGCAGCCCTTGGCGGGGGGCTTGGGAGCAGTACTTC. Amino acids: CASSPWRGAWEQYF.

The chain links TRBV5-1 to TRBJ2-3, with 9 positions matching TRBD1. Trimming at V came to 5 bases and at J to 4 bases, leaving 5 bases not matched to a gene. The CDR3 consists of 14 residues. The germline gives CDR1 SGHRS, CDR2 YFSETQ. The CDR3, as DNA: TGCGCCAGCAGTGATACAGGGGGCTCAGATACGCAGTATTTT. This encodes CASSDTGGSDTQYF.

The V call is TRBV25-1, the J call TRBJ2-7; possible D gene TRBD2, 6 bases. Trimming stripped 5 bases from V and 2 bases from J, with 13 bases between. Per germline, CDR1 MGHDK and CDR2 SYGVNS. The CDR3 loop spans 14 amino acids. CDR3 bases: TGTGCCAGCAGTCGCGCCGGGGGAACCTACGAGCAGTACTTC. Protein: CASSRAGGTYEQYF.

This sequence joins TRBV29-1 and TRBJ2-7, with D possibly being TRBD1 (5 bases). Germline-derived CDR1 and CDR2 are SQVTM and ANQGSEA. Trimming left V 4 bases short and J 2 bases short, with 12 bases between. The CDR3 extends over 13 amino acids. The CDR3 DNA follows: TGCAGCGTTGGAGGCAGGGTCACCTACGAGCAGTACTTC. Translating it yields CSVGGRVTYEQYF.

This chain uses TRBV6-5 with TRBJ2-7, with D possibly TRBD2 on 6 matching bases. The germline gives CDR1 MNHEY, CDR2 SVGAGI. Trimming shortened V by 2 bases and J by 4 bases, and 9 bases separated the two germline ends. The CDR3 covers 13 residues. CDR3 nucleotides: TGTGCCAGCAGTTACAGGAGGGGTTACGAGCAGTACTTC. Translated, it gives CASSYRRGYEQYF.

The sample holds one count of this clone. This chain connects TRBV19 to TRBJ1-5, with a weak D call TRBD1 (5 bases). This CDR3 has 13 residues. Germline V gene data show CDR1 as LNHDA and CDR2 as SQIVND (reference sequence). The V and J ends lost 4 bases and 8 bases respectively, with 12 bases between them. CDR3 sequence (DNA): TGTGCCAGTAGTAAAAGGGGTCCAGAGCCCCAGCATTTT. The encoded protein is CASSKRGPEPQHF.

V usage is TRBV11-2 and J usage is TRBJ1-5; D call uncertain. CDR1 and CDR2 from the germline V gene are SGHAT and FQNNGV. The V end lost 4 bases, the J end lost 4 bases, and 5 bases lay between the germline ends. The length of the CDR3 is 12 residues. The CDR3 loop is CASSSHNQPQHF. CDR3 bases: TGTGCCAGCAGCTCCCATAATCAGCCCCAGCATTTT. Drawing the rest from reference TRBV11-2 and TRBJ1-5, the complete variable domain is EAGVAQSPRYKIIEKRQSVAFWCNPISGHATLYWYQQILGQGPKLLIQFQNNGVVDDSQLPKDRFSAERLKGVDSTLKIQPAKLEDSAVYLCASSSHNQPQHFGDGTRLSIL.

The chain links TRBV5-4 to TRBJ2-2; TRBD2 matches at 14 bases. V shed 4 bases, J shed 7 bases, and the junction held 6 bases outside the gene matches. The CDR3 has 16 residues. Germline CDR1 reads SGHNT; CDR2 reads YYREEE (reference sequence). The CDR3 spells CASSPTSGGAGGELFF. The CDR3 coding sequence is TGTGCCAGCAGCCCGACTAGCGGGGGGGCTGGCGGGGAGCTGTTTTTT.

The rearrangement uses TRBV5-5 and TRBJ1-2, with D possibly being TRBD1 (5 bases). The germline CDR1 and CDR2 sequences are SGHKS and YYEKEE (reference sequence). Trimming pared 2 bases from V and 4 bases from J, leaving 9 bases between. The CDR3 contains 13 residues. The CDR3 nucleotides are TGTGCCAGCAGCTTAAAAGGGGTCTATGGCTACACCTTC. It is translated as CASSLKGVYGYTF.

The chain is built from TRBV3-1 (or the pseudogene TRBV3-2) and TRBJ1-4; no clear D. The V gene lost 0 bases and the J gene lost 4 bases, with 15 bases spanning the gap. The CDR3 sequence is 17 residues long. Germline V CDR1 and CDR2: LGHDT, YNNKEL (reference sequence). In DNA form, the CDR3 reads TGTGCCAGCAGCCAAGAATTCGGTACAGCTCTTAATGAAAAACTGTTTTTT. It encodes CASSQEFGTALNEKLFF.

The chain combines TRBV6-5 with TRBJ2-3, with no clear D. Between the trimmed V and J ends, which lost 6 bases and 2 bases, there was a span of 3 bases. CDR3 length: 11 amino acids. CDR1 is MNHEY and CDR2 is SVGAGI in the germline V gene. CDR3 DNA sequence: TGTGCCAGCAGATACACAGATACGCAGTATTTT. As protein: CASRYTDTQYF.

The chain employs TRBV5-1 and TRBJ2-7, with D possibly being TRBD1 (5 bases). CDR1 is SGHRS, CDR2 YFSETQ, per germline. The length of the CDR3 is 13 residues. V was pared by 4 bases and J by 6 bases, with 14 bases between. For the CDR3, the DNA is TGCGCCAGCAGCCTGGGGCCGGAGATCGAGCAGTACTTC. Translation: CASSLGPEIEQYF.

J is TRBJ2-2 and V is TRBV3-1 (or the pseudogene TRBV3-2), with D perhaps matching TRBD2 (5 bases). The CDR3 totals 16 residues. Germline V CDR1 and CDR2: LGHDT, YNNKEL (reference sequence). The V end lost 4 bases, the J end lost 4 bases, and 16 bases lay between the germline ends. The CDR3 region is CASSPPRRRGTGELFF. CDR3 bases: TGTGCCAGCAGCCCACCACGAAGACGGGGCACCGGGGAGCTGTTTTTT.

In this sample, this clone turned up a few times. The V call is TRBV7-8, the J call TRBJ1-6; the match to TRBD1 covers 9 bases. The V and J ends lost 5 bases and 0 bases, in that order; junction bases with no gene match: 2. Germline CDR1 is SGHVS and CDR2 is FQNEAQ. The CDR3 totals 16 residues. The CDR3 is CASSTGGSSYNSPLHF. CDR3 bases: TGTGCCAGCAGCACAGGGGGCTCCTCCTATAATTCACCCCTCCACTTT.

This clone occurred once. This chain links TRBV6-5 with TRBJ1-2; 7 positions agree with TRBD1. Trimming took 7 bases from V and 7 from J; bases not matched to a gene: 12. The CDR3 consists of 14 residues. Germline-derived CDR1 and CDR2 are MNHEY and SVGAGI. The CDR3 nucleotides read TGTGCCAGCACCCCGACAGGGACAAGTTCTGGCTACACCTTC. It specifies CASTPTGTSSGYTF.

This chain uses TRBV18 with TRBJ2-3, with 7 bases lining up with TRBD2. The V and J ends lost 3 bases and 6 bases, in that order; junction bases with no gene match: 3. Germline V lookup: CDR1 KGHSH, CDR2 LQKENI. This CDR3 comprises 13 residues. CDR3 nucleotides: TGTGCCAGCTCACCGCCTAGCGGCGATACGCAGTATTTT. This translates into CASSPPSGDTQYF.